This T cell receptor beta chain comes out of a study of cytomegalovirus exposure and HLA in healthy donors. Study-wide findings and caveats: Prior analysis indicated that the majority of TCR beta V segments exhibited productivity approximately 90% or approximately 30% of the time.

The PCR employed 60 Vbeta primers together with 13 Jbeta primers. Here immunoSEQ multiplex PCR was the method, and the copy in TCRdb shows in-frame clones only, minus some. The sample has about 130,000 clones; 75% to 85% are singletons. The J segment lost 3 bases and the V segment lost 6 bases, leaving 7 bases of the junction unmatched. Germline CDR1 LNHDA, CDR2 SQIVND (reference sequence). This CDR3 is 15 amino acids long. Note on this clone: Its antigen is undetermined.

The sequence was collected from a man aged 35-49 years in good health and CMV-seronegative. Sequences were obtained from PBMCs. This chain uses TRBV19 with TRBJ2-2; 7 nucleotides align to TRBD2. CDR3 DNA: TGTGCCAGTAGCCGCGGGAGTGGAGACACCGGGGAGCTGTTTTTT. Residues: CASSRGSGDTGELFF.